Each of the 19 T cell receptor beta chains below was sequenced from the same sample in a study of preoperative IRX-2 immunotherapy in early breast cancer (dated by TCRdb to between 2019 and 2020). Library generation was performed with the immunoSEQ multiplex PCR assay. TCRdb re-hosts the immuneACCESS table, in-frame sequences only. Its copies lack some clones; in the studies checked, an unresolved V gene accounts for under half of them, and the cause for the rest is not known. The sample table holds approximately 11,000 clones, of which 80% were seen once. The leading ten clones occupy 5.6% of the sample. The treatment or condition label for this specimen denotes: preoperative locoregional IRX-2 cytokine immunotherapy. Sequencing was performed on lymph node tissue, taken before IRX-2 immunotherapy. The receptors originated from a human donor with breast cancer.

The chain uses TRBV19 and TRBJ2-3; 7 bases fit TRBD1. This CDR3 is built from 14 residues. V lost 6 bases and J lost 3; bases outside the gene matches: 6. Germline V gene sequence: CDR1 LNHDA, CDR2 SQIVND (reference sequence). CDR3 amino acids: CASSPGGRTDTQYF. The CDR3 DNA sequence: TGTGCCAGTAGCCCAGGGGGTAGGACAGATACGCAGTATTTT.

The V and J genes are TRBV29-1 and TRBJ1-4; the match to TRBD1 covers 10 bases. Trimming cost V 3 bases and J 2 bases; bases outside gene matches: 15. Germline V gives CDR1 SQVTM, CDR2 ANQGSEA. The CDR3 extends over 19 amino acids. CDR3 sequence reads: CSVEPGTGDRVGTNEKLFF. The DNA for the CDR3 is TGCAGCGTTGAGCCCGGGACAGGGGATAGAGTTGGGACTAATGAAAAACTGTTTTTT.

This clone was seen a single time. This chain connects TRBV29-1 to TRBJ1-1; D call uncertain. Deletions cut 3 bases from V and 0 bases from J, with 8 bases between. Germline V gene lookup returns CDR1 SQVTM and CDR2 ANQGSEA. The CDR3 is 13 amino acids. The CDR3 protein is CSVDGPMNTEAFF. The CDR3 bases are TGCAGCGTTGACGGACCCATGAACACTGAAGCTTTCTTT.

The genes are TRBV6-8 and TRBJ1-4; D unclear. V was cut by 5 bases and J by 0 bases, with 10 bases left in between. CDR1 is MNHGY, CDR2 SAAAGT, per germline. The CDR3 extends over 15 amino acids. CDR3 DNA sequence: TGTGCCAGCAGTCCTTTGTTGGCAACTAATGAAAAACTGTTTTTT. This sequence encodes CASSPLLATNEKLFF.

Only a few counts were recorded for this clone. V usage is TRBV11-3 and J usage is TRBJ1-2; 8 bases align to TRBD1. V shed 6 bases and J 4 bases; nucleotides not matched to a gene: 7. This CDR3 spans 14 amino acids. CDR1 is SGHNT and CDR2 is YENEEA in the germline V gene. The CDR3 region is CASSSQGDVYGYTF. Here the CDR3 DNA reads TGTGCCAGCAGTTCACAGGGGGATGTCTATGGCTACACCTTC.

This clone was seen a single time. The chain recombines TRBV30 with TRBJ2-1; D gene uncertain. V was clipped by 1 base and J by 9 bases, with 10 bases between them. The CDR3 loop spans 12 amino acids. CDR1 is GTSNPN, CDR2 SVGIG, per germline (reference sequence). CDR3 nucleotide sequence: TGTGCCTGGAGTGGCCGAGCGATTGAGCAGTTCTTC. It is translated as CAWSGRAIEQFF.

The chain couples TRBV7-8 to TRBJ1-2; D is ambiguous. Trimming removed 1 base at V and 3 bases at J, with 9 bases between. CDR3 length: 14 residues. Germline CDR1 is SGHVS and CDR2 is FQNEAQ. DNA for the CDR3: TGTGCCAGCAGCTTAGGCCCGAGAGACTATGGCTACACCTTC. As protein: CASSLGPRDYGYTF.

This clone was detected a few times. This chain links TRBV6-8 with TRBJ1-5; D unresolved. Trimming removed 8 bases at V and 1 base at J, with 9 bases between. The CDR3 has 13 residues. The germline gives CDR1 MNHGY, CDR2 SAAAGT. The CDR3 region has the DNA TGTGCCAGCCAACCTCGAAGCAATCAGCCCCAGCATTTT. It yields the protein CASQPRSNQPQHF.

The chain joins TRBV11-3 to TRBJ2-7, with D perhaps given as TRBD1 or TRBD2 (6 bases each). V was clipped by 4 bases and J by 3 bases, with 16 bases between them. The CDR3 runs to 15 residues. The germline V gene encodes CDR1 SGHNT and CDR2 YENEEA. The CDR3 loop reads CASSWGRGRGYEQYF. CDR3 in DNA: TGTGCCAGCAGCTGGGGGCGGGGCAGGGGCTACGAGCAGTACTTC.

This clone was seen a few times. This sequence joins TRBV12-5 and TRBJ2-1, with 10 positions matching TRBD2. Looked up from germline, CDR1 is LGHNT and CDR2 is FRNRAP. CDR3 size: 19 residues. V gave up 5 bases and J gave up 3 bases; unmatched junction bases: 16. The CDR3 nucleotides read TGTGCTAGTGGTCTAAGTCAGGGGATATCTAGCGGGAGCTACAATGAGCAGTTCTTC. Its protein product is CASGLSQGISSGSYNEQFF.

The chain couples TRBV7-7 to TRBJ2-5; 8 bases match TRBD1. This CDR3 contains 15 residues. Losses at the gene ends were 3 bases for V and 1 base for J; bases not matched to a gene: 4. Germline lookup yields CDR1 SSHAT and CDR2 FNYEAQ (reference sequence). The CDR3 region is CASSFQTGGQETQYF. DNA for the CDR3: TGTGCCAGCAGCTTCCAAACAGGGGGCCAAGAGACCCAGTACTTC.

This chain uses TRBV10-1 with TRBJ2-2; possible D gene TRBD1, 7 bases. Germline assignment: CDR1 WNHNN and CDR2 SYGVQD (reference sequence). Trimming removed 7 bases from V and 6 bases from J, with 21 bases in between. The CDR3 loop spans 16 amino acids. The CDR3 DNA sequence: TGCGCCAGCAACGCGGGGACAGCCTCGGGAGCCGGGGAGCTGTTTTTT. The encoded protein is CASNAGTASGAGELFF.

CDR3 nucleotide sequence: TGTGCCAGCAGACCGACACGGAGCTCTGGAAACACCATATATTTT. Residues: CASRPTRSSGNTIYF. V is TRBV6-8 and J is TRBJ1-3; D remains unclear. There are 15 residues in the CDR3. Trimming removed 6 bases from V and 0 bases from J, with 12 bases in between. From germline, CDR1 is MNHGY and CDR2 SAAAGT.

The chain recombines TRBV28 with TRBJ2-4; D not resolved. Between the trimmed V and J ends, which lost 7 bases and 3 bases, there was a span of 10 bases. Germline V CDR1 and CDR2: MDHEN, SYDVKM. This CDR3 is built from 13 residues. For the CDR3, the DNA is TGTGCCAGCACCCACCGGGTCAAAAACATTCAGTACTTC. Protein sequence: CASTHRVKNIQYF.

The chain recombines TRBV7-4 with TRBJ1-4; tentative D call: TRBD1 (5 bases). Between the trimmed V and J ends, which lost 6 bases and 4 bases, there was a span of 12 bases. There are 14 residues in the CDR3. Germline CDR1 is SGHVT and CDR2 is SQSDAQ. The CDR3 here is CASRAGLNNEKLFF. CDR3 nucleotide sequence: TGTGCCAGCAGAGCGGGACTGAATAATGAAAAACTGTTTTTT. Full variable domain (outside the CDR3, taken from reference TRBV7-4 and TRBJ1-4): GAGVSQSPRYKVAKRGRDVALRCDSISGHVTLYWYRQTLGQGSEVLTYSQSDAQRDKSGRPSGRFSAERPERSVSTLKIQRTEQGDSAVYLCASRAGLNNEKLFFGSGTQLSVL.

The rearrangement uses TRBV12-1 and TRBJ2-1. TRBV12-1 is a listed pseudogene. The CDR3 is made up of 17 amino acids. The CDR3 region is CASSFWDPNSSYNEQFF. The CDR3 coding sequence is TGTGCCAGCAGCTTTTGGGACCCTAATAGCTCCTACAATGAGCAGTTCTTC.

The V call is TRBV11-3, the J call TRBJ2-5; D might be TRBD1 or TRBD2, each matching 5 bases. This CDR3 is 16 amino acids long. CDR1 and CDR2 (germline): SGHNT, YENEEA. V was cut by 5 bases and J by 0 bases, with 16 bases left in between. CDR3 amino acids: CASSPGTVGNQETQYF. The DNA for the CDR3 is TGTGCCAGCAGCCCCGGGACGGTGGGGAACCAAGAGACCCAGTACTTC.

V and J are TRBV19 and TRBJ2-7; perhaps D is TRBD1 or TRBD2 (5 bases each). Germline V CDR1 and CDR2: LNHDA, SQIVND (reference sequence). V was cut by 2 bases and J by 0 bases, with 8 bases left in between. This CDR3 is 14 amino acids long. The DNA for the CDR3 is TGTGCCAGTAGTATATGGGACCGCTCCTACGAGCAGTACTTC. Translated, it gives CASSIWDRSYEQYF.

V gene TRBV19 combines with J gene TRBJ2-4, with D uncertain. V was trimmed by 3 bases and J by 0 bases, leaving 15 bases between them. CDR1 LNHDA and CDR2 SQIVND come from the germline V gene (reference sequence). The CDR3 extends over 17 amino acids. CDR3 loop: CASSIEQSELAKNIQYF. CDR3 DNA sequence: TGTGCCAGTAGTATTGAACAGAGCGAACTAGCCAAAAACATTCAGTACTTC.